This T cell receptor beta chain was identified during a study of blood T cells in healthy people across ages (dated by TCRdb to between 2015 and 2017). Looking at the study overall: In model experiments, template switching captured about one uniquely barcoded TCR beta cDNA molecule for every two T cells. The study measured age-related changes in TCR beta repertoire diversity using deep sequencing normalized with unique cDNA molecular identifiers. Four age groups were formed from the donors: young (average roughly 15 years), middle-aged (approximately 40), aged (62) and long-lived (roughly 81). Using the same blood draw, the study looked at two additional independent replicas of 1 million unique cDNA reads for two donors, one aged 18 to 29 and the other aged 80 or older.

What the authors observed across the whole study: Estimates of total diversity based on one million sequenced T cells were considered lower bounds and underestimates. The percentage of naive T cells measured by flow cytometry correlated strongly with observed TCR beta diversity. Because the CMV infection status of the donors was unknown, age-related changes in expanded clonotypes may potentially have been confounded. As age increased, observed TCR beta diversity per million T cells dropped in a roughly linear way, and a significant reduction was already evident by age approximately 40. Compared with the aged group, the long-lived group had more naive CD4+ T cells, fewer expanded clones and increased TCR diversity, suggesting age selection. Bulk unsorted PBMC profiling prevented conclusive comparison of naive and antigen-experienced compartments.

The library was produced with 5' RACE. Sequencing was carried out with an Illumina HiSeq 2500. A second PCR of roughly 6 to 12 cycles was run with a J-beta primer mix and a sample-barcoded 5' primer. A template-switch 5' adaptor carrying 12 random nucleotides introduced a unique molecular identifier onto each TCR beta cDNA molecule. Each sample yielded at least 3 million CDR3-containing paired-end reads. First-strand cDNA was synthesized from all RNA with the Mint cDNA synthesis kit, primed by a TRBC-specific oligonucleotide. Following uracil-DNA glycosylase treatment, a first 18-cycle PCR with universal primers M1SS and BC2_uni_R was performed on all cDNA. The paper's processing steps were these. For normalization, 1 million high-quality reads, each with a distinct molecular identifier, were randomly selected from each sample. Instead of being binned into consensus sequences, reads that shared molecular identifiers were thrown out. CDR3 identification, clonotype clustering and error correction used MiTCR with a Q25 quality threshold and the strictest error-elimination algorithm. A nonparametric unseen species model using Euler transformation provided a lower-bound estimate of total TCR beta diversity. TCRdb trimmed public reads at Q25 via fastp, called clones via MiXCR and kept in-frame beta chains. Every distinct CDR3 protein forms one entry, paired with its most common genes and DNA. The V and J calls come from TCRdb's annotation, not from the publication. Present in this sample are approximately 780,000 distinct CDR3 sequences, roughly 24% of which were seen just once. The ten largest make up approximately 2.9% of the sample.

The 35 to 40 donors, aged 6 to 90 years, were systemically healthy Caucasian individuals from Russia. Each donor gave ten milliliters of peripheral blood, collected into EDTA-treated Vacutainer tubes. Ficoll-Paque density-gradient centrifugation was used to isolate PBMCs, with at least 6 million per sample. Trizol reagent was used to extract total RNA from PBMCs, with at least 6 micrograms per sample. For every donor, flow cytometry on a PBMC aliquot measured the percentage of naive CD45RAhigh/CD27high T cells. The CDR3 runs 12 residues from the cysteine to the phenylalanine. The retained sequence is limited to the CDR3, 36 bases, with the frame set at the first base. The junction carries 12 bases between V and J, which are trimmed by 5 bases and 8 bases respectively. From a lookup of the germline V gene (reference sequence), CDR1 and CDR2 are SEHNR and FQNEAQ. This clonotype was detected only a few times. Its recognized antigen is unknown. The input lacks base qualities; no much larger clone sits a single base away.

The sample also formed part of further work on T cells of mothers and their children. The other study reports the following: Nine systemically healthy Caucasian individuals served as donors, namely three mothers together with their six children. cDNA synthesis consumed the entire amount of extracted RNA, loaded at around 1.5 ug RNA in each 15 ul reaction. In the second PCR, sample barcodes and 2-4 random nucleotides were introduced via the M1S primer. Over 9 million TCR beta CDR3 reads came from each mother, compared with several million reads from each child. In both related and unrelated pairs, thymic selection shapes the output of TCR recombination in a similar way, with inherited differences having only a minor effect. Normalized repertoire overlap was always found to be slightly, but never significantly, higher in related mother-child pairs than in unrelated mother-child pairs. Persistent microchimeric T cell clones were not detected, at a sensitivity of about 90 clones per million clonotypes. The study used deep NGS to compare TCR beta repertoires of mothers and children, seeking features distinguishing related mother-child pairs from unrelated individuals. The mean age was around 40 +/- 4 years for the mothers and about 12 +/- 4 years for the children. Libraries were sequenced on Illumina HiSeq 2000 with 100+100 nt paired-end reads after adapter ligation with NEBNext reagents. To prevent cross-contamination, the mother and child libraries were prepared one month apart and sequenced in separate runs. Each donor had between roughly 450,000 and 2,100,000 distinct TCR beta clonotypes identified. Naive TCR beta clonotypes were estimated from low-frequency clonotypes matched to each donor's FACS-determined naive share, without sorting.

This TCR was recovered from a boy aged 5 to 17 in good health. Recombination joined TRBV7-9 with TRBJ1-2; the D gene is not confidently resolved. Sequencing used blood. The CDR3 region: CASSHAGGGYTF. The DNA is as follows: TGTGCCAGCAGCCATGCGGGCGGGGGCTACACCTTC. The reference TRBV7-9 and TRBJ1-2 proteins fill in what lies around the CDR3, so the full variable domain reads DTGVSQNPRHKITKRGQNVTFRCDPISEHNRLYWYRQTLGQGPEFLTYFQNEAQLEKSRLLSDRFSAERPKGSFSTLEIQRTEQGDSAMYLCASSHAGGGYTFGSGTRLTVV.